The clone carrying this TCR beta chain has just a few counts. No antigen is known for it. These data are taken from a study of T cells after yellow fever vaccination. Study at large: Low-cell-number fractions underwent preparation using SMART-Seq v4 Ultra Low Input. General study points: The secondary response was weaker, and its peak arrived faster, on day 5 versus 15.

The study made its TCR cDNA through 5'RACE template switching. That step introduced a universal primer site along with UMIs. Each CDR3 protein gets one entry after TCRdb re-called the 5' RACE reads with MiXCR. Of roughly 310,000 distinct CDR3 sequences detected, around 3.9% appear once; the ten largest clones hold 23%. This CDR3 has 13 amino acids. CDR1 and CDR2 from the germline V gene are SGHRS and YFSETQ. V was clipped by 4 bases and J by 6 bases, with 13 bases between them. This sequence was found in a young man who received the YFV17D yellow fever vaccine. This chain joins TRBV5-1 and TRBJ1-1; D not certain. The sample in question was PBMCs, obtained on the day of the yellow fever booster vaccination. The CDR3: CASSASPGAEAFF. The CDR3 region has the DNA TGCGCCAGCAGCGCCAGCCCCGGAGCTGAAGCTTTCTTT.